This T cell receptor beta chain stems from a study of blood T cell repertoires in COVID-19. V lost 0 bases and J lost 6, with 7 bases in between. CDR1 is GTSNPN and CDR2 is SVGIG in the germline V gene (reference sequence). CDR3 length: 12 residues. Data came from immunoSEQ multiplex PCR; TCRdb stores just in-frame clones and leaves some out. The data hold about 83,000 clones, with roughly 90% observed a single time. V gene TRBV30 combines with J gene TRBJ2-3; D is uncertain. Sequencing input: peripheral blood. This receptor was obtained from a woman aged 45 to 65 with active or convalescent COVID-19. The CDR3 DNA is TGTGCCTGGAGTGTACTTAGTGATACGCAGTATTTT. Translation gives CAWSVLSDTQYF.